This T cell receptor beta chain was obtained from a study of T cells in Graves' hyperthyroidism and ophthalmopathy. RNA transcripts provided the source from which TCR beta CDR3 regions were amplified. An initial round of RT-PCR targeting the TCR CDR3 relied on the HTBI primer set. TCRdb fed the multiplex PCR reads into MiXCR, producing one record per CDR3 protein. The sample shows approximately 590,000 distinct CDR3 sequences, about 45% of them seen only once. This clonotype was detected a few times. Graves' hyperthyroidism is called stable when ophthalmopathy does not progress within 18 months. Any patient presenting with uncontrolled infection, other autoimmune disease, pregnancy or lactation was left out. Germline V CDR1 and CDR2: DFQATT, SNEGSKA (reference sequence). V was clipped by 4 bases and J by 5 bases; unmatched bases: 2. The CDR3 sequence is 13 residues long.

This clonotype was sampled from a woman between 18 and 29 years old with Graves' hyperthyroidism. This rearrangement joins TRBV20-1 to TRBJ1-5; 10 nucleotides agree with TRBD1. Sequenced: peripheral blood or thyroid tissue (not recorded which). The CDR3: CSAIGTGDQPQHF. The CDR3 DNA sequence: TGCAGTGCTATAGGGACAGGGGATCAGCCCCAGCATTTT.